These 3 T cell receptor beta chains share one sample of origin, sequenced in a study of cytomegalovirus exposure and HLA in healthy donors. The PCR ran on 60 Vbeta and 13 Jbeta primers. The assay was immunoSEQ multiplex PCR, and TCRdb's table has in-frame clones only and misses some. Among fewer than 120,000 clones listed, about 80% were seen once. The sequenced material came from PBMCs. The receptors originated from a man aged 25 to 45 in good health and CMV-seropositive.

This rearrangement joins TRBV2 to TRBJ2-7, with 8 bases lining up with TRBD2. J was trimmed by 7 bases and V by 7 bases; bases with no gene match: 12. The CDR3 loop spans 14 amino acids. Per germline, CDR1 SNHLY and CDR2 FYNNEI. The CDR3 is CASNLGLASVEQYF. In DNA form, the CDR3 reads TGTGCCAGCAACCTCGGACTAGCTTCTGTTGAGCAGTACTTC.

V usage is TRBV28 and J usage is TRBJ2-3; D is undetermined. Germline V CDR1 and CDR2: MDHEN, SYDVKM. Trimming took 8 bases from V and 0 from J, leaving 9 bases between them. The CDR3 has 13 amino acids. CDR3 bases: TGTGCCAGCCTCCTTCTTAGCACAGATACGCAGTATTTT. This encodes CASLLLSTDTQYF.

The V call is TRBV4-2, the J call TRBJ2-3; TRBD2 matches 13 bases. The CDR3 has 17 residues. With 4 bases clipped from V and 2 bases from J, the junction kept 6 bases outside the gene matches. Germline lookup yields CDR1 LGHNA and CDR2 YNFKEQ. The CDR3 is CASSLRLAGGPTDTQYF. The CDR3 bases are TGTGCCAGCAGCCTGAGACTAGCGGGGGGCCCCACAGATACGCAGTATTTT.